A selection of T cell receptor beta chains follows, all from one sample in a study of T cell responses to AZD1222 COVID-19 vaccine. TCRdb keeps only in-frame clones here, not all; method: immunoSEQ multiplex PCR. The data contain approximately 260,000 clones, about 92% of them singletons. The sample here was peripheral blood, taken on day 0 of AZD1222 vaccination. The receptors stem from an adult in good health. Each CDR3 is given with its conserved first and last residue. The D gene is left open where the match is weak. Clone size, where shown, is once, few, many, or a class for clones that have expanded.

>TRBV7-8|NA|few|13
CASSESHRETQYF
>TRBV5-4|NA|NA|15
CASSFQGKMNTEAFF
>TRBV28|NA|NA|13
CASSATGRTEAFF
>TRBV28|NA|NA|12
CASSQGGDGYTF
>TRBV11-2|TRBD1|once|15
CASSPGQGWTDTQYF
>TRBV28|TRBD1|once|14
CASSRQGGGNTIYF
>TRBV6-2/TRBV6-3|TRBD1|NA|16
CASSYQGASYNSPLHF
>TRBV18|TRBD2|NA|16
CASSPLWTSGANEQFF
>TRBV6-5|NA|NA|13
CASRVSGELEAFF
>TRBV2|NA|NA|13
CASARTAPYEQYF
>TRBV4-2|TRBD2|NA|16
CASSQGGGGRYNEQFF
>TRBV18|NA|NA|15
CASSPRTASPYGYTF
>TRBV5-8|NA|NA|15
CASSRGVSSYNEQFF
>TRBV5-1|TRBD2|NA|15
CASSFLEREGSEQYF